One and the same sample provided the 16 T cell receptor beta chains below, sequenced in a study of blood T cell repertoires in COVID-19. Repertoires were generated with immunoSEQ multiplex PCR, while TCRdb's copy carries only in-frame clones and drops some. The data contain roughly 14,000 clones, about 80% of them seen just once; the ten biggest clones take up about 9.8%. Sequenced sample: peripheral blood. All receptors come from a human donor in a cohort sampled during active COVID-19.

The chain links TRBV7-9 to TRBJ1-2, with D possibly matching TRBD1 (6 bases). This CDR3 contains 15 residues. V shed 5 bases and J shed 0 bases, with 13 bases lying between them. Germline-derived CDR1 and CDR2 are SEHNR and FQNEAQ (reference sequence). The CDR3 is CASSPGDISNYGYTF. CDR3 nucleotides: TGTGCCAGCAGCCCAGGGGACATTTCTAACTATGGCTACACCTTC.

The chain couples TRBV11-2 to TRBJ2-3; a possible D gene is TRBD2 (6 bases). This CDR3 has 15 amino acids. Germline V CDR1 and CDR2: SGHAT, FQNNGV. The V and J ends lost 5 bases and 2 bases respectively, with 14 bases between them. The CDR3 sequence is CASSKGGFVTDTQYF. As DNA, the CDR3 is TGTGCCAGCAGCAAAGGAGGGTTCGTCACAGATACGCAGTATTTT.

The chain has TRBV4-3 and TRBJ2-5; no reliable D call. Germline values: CDR1 LGHNA, CDR2 YSLEER. Trimming cost V 0 bases and J 3 bases, with 23 bases left between them. The CDR3 has 19 residues. The CDR3 DNA is TGCGCCAGCAGCCAAGAGAGAGAGACTCATAACAATACGGAAGAGACCCAGTACTTC. It specifies CASSQERETHNNTEETQYF.

This clone has only one observation. V and J are TRBV7-2 and TRBJ1-2; D remains ambiguous. The length of the CDR3 is 11 residues. Germline loops: CDR1 SGHTA, CDR2 FQGNSA. Trimming removed 5 bases from V and 7 bases from J, with 8 bases in between. CDR3 residues: CASSTLSGYTF. The DNA for the CDR3 is TGTGCCAGCAGCACGCTCAGTGGCTACACCTTC. Combining the CDR3 with reference TRBV7-2 and TRBJ1-2 gives the whole variable domain GAGVSQSPSNKVTEKGKDVELRCDPISGHTALYWYRQSLGQGLEFLIYFQGNSAPDKSGLPSDRFSAERTGGSVSTLTIQRTQQEDSAVYLCASSTLSGYTFGSGTRLTVV.

This rearrangement joins TRBV6-5 to TRBJ1-2; D is uncertain. Trimming took off 2 bases at V and 4 bases at J, with 11 bases between the two ends. The CDR3 is 14 amino acids. The germline CDR1 and CDR2 sequences are MNHEY and SVGAGI. In DNA, the CDR3 is TGTGCCAGCAGTTACCGGGAATCGGGCTATGGCTACACCTTC. It is translated as CASSYRESGYGYTF.

The rearrangement joins TRBV7-6 to TRBJ2-1, with 13 nucleotides matching TRBD2. Germline V lookup: CDR1 SGHVS, CDR2 FNYEAQ. V shed 5 bases and J 10 bases; nucleotides not matched to a gene: 5. The CDR3 covers 14 residues. The CDR3 nucleotides are TGTGCCAGCAGCCCGGGACTAGCGGGGCACGAGCAGTTCTTC. It translates to CASSPGLAGHEQFF.

The V gene is TRBV28, the J gene TRBJ2-2; 13 bases agree with TRBD2. Trimming cost V 2 bases and J 2 bases; bases outside gene matches: 11. In germline, CDR1 is MDHEN, CDR2 SYDVKM. The CDR3 is 20 amino acids. The CDR3 loop is CASSLPGLAGHPANTGELFF. In DNA form, the CDR3 reads TGTGCCAGCAGTTTACCGGGACTAGCGGGGCACCCCGCCAACACCGGGGAGCTGTTTTTT.

This clone was found a few times. This rearrangement joins TRBV7-3 to TRBJ1-2; unclear D gene. Germline CDR1 and CDR2: SGHTA and FQGTGA. The CDR3 contains 15 residues. V was pared by 5 bases and J by 3 bases, with 16 bases between. As DNA, the CDR3 is TGTGCCAGCAGCCCACGCCCCCAGGCGCACTATGGCTACACCTTC. As protein: CASSPRPQAHYGYTF.

The rearrangement joins TRBV3-1 (or the pseudogene TRBV3-2) to TRBJ1-1; 11 nucleotides match TRBD1. Germline V gives CDR1 LGHDT, CDR2 YNNKEL (reference sequence). The V gene end was trimmed by 4 bases and the J gene end by 6 bases; junction bases not matched to a gene: 4. CDR3 size: 14 residues. In DNA form, the CDR3 reads TGTGCCAGCAGCCCGGGACAGGGGGAAGCTGAAGCTTTCTTT. Translating it yields CASSPGQGEAEAFF.

The chain is built from TRBV5-1 and TRBJ2-4, with 7 bases lining up with TRBD2. With V trimmed by 0 bases and J by 6 bases, 6 bases remained unmatched. CDR1 and CDR2 (germline): SGHRS, YFSETQ. The CDR3 has 15 residues. As DNA, the CDR3 is TGCGCCAGCAGCTTGGTAGAGGGCGGGGGAAACATTCAGTACTTC. Protein: CASSLVEGGGNIQYF. Supplemented by reference TRBV5-1 and TRBJ2-4, the full variable domain reads KAGVTQTPRYLIKTRGQQVTLSCSPISGHRSVSWYQQTPGQGLQFLFEYFSETQRNKGNFPGRFSGRQFSNSRSEMNVSTLELGDSALYLCASSLVEGGGNIQYFGAGTRLSVL.

This chain connects TRBV4-3 to TRBJ2-6; 11 bases are a match to TRBD1. V lost 2 bases, J lost 0 bases, and 9 bases stayed unmatched. In germline, CDR1 is LGHNA, CDR2 YSLEER. This CDR3 contains 20 residues. The CDR3 sequence: CASSQRTTGTGGSGANVLTF. CDR3 coding DNA: TGCGCCAGCAGCCAACGGACAACCGGGACAGGGGGCTCTGGGGCCAACGTCCTGACTTTC.

The V call is TRBV19, the J call TRBJ2-7, with D maybe TRBD1 (6 bases). This CDR3 region has 16 residues. Germline loops: CDR1 LNHDA, CDR2 SQIVND (reference sequence). V lost 5 bases, J lost 3 bases, and 20 bases lay in between. Here the CDR3 reads CASSCAPGTSYYEQYF. DNA for the CDR3: TGTGCCAGTAGTTGCGCGCCCGGGACATCATACTACGAGCAGTACTTC. The complete variable domain, with remaining parts taken from reference TRBV19 and TRBJ2-7, reads DGGITQSPKYLFRKEGQNVTLSCEQNLNHDAMYWYRQDPGQGLRLIYYSQIVNDFQKGDIAEGYSVSREKKESFPLTVTSAQKNPTAFYLCASSCAPGTSYYEQYFGPGTRLTVT.

This clone was counted only a few times. The V gene is TRBV12-5, the J gene TRBJ1-2; 7 bases map to TRBD1. The CDR3 totals 13 residues. The germline V gene encodes CDR1 LGHNT and CDR2 FRNRAP. J lost 7 bases, V lost 2 bases, and 4 bases had no gene match. The CDR3 loop reads CASGLLGTVGYTF. In nucleotides, the CDR3 is TGTGCTAGTGGTTTGCTAGGGACAGTTGGCTACACCTTC.

The chain uses TRBV5-1 and TRBJ1-1; 7 bases map to TRBD1. Germline V gene lookup returns CDR1 SGHRS and CDR2 YFSETQ. The junction had 8 bases not matched to a gene; V was cut back by 3 bases and J by 0 bases. This CDR3 has 16 amino acids. CDR3 DNA sequence: TGCGCCAGCAGCTACTCGACAGGGCCCCTGAACACTGAAGCTTTCTTT. It is translated as CASSYSTGPLNTEAFF.

The chain links TRBV29-1 to TRBJ2-5, with D perhaps TRBD1 (6 bases). The V end was cut by 5 bases, the J end by 4 bases, with 14 bases between. The CDR3 runs 13 residues. Germline CDR1 SQVTM, CDR2 ANQGSEA. CDR3 DNA: TGCAGCGTTAGTTACAGGGTAGGAGAGACCCAGTACTTC. This translates into CSVSYRVGETQYF.

The chain joins TRBV6-1 to TRBJ1-1; TRBD1 matches 7 bases. Germline assignment: CDR1 MNHNS and CDR2 SASEGT. Losses at the gene ends were 3 bases for V and 3 bases for J; bases not matched to a gene: 7. CDR3 length: 15 amino acids. This CDR3 reads CASSDAGRGHTEAFF. The CDR3 DNA reads as TGTGCCAGCAGTGACGCCGGGAGGGGGCACACTGAAGCTTTCTTT.